This passage covers 2 T cell receptor beta chains from one sample sequenced in a study of identical twins. Using its own MiXCR run on the 5' RACE reads, TCRdb lists one record per CDR3 protein. Of 500,000 to 550,000 distinct CDR3 sequences in the sample, approximately 22% were seen once. The data were also submitted as part of a second study, on T cells expressing NK-cell markers.

What was sequenced was CD4+ T cells sorted from blood. The origin of the receptors is a woman aged 18-29 years in good health.

This clonotype occurred many times. This chain uses TRBV12-3 or TRBV12-4 with TRBJ2-4; D is unresolved. The CDR3 is 12 amino acids. V gave up 7 bases and J gave up 8 bases, with 12 bases separating them. Written as DNA, the CDR3 is TGTGCCAGCACCCGGCAGTGGGACATTCAGTACTTC. Encoded protein: CASTRQWDIQYF.

The chain links TRBV12-3 or TRBV12-4 to TRBJ2-1, with 11 nucleotides matching TRBD2. CDR3 length: 17 residues. J lost 9 bases, V lost 0 bases, and 10 bases had no gene match. CDR3 residues: CASSLALGVAGGFEQFF. The DNA of the CDR3 is TGTGCCAGCAGTTTAGCGCTTGGGGTAGCGGGGGGGTTTGAGCAGTTCTTC.